This T cell receptor (beta chain) emerged from a study of blood T cell repertoires in COVID-19. Profiling relied on immunoSEQ multiplex PCR, and the TCRdb table lists in-frame clones only, not all of them. The sample holds roughly 500,000 clones; approximately 89% are singletons and the top ten take roughly 0.9%. One Seattle source followed patients from active infection through their disease course. The CDR3 totals 13 residues. Germline V gives CDR1 SGHVS, CDR2 FQNEAQ. V was pared by 2 bases and J by 8 bases, with 11 bases between. This sequence joins TRBV7-8 and TRBJ2-3; the D is unclear. The sample comprised peripheral blood. This clonotype originated in a man between 18 and 35 years old with COVID-19, enrolled during active disease. DNA for the CDR3: TGTGCCAGCAGCTTACGAGTCCTTGGTACGCAGTATTTT. It encodes CASSLRVLGTQYF.